This T cell receptor beta chain stems from a study of regulatory T cells in long-lasting Graves disease. Study-wide findings and caveats: There was favoring of TRBV28, TRBJ1-2 and TRBJ2-5 in persistent disease.

This CDR3 comprises 16 residues. CDR1 is MDHEN, CDR2 SYDVKM, per germline. The V and J ends lost 5 bases and 2 bases respectively, with 18 bases between them. Time point: newly diagnosed GD, antithyroid drugs for less than 3 months. RNA isolated from PBMCs was used to make the TCR library. This clonotype was detected many times. Its antigen is as yet unknown. Combining iRepertoire HTBI primers with Arm-PCR of CDR3 regions, the authors built TCR beta libraries. One entry per CDR3 protein results from TCRdb running MiXCR on the multiplex PCR reads. The sample lists a few hundred thousand distinct CDR3 sequences, about an eighth occurring once. These same data were also listed under a study on T cells in Graves' hyperthyroidism and ophthalmopathy.

Sequencing used peripheral blood mononuclear cells (PBMCs), obtained at new diagnosis, from a patient treated with antithyroid drugs. This TCR was recovered from a woman under 30 with Graves disease. The chain joins TRBV28 to TRBJ2-5, with D perhaps TRBD2 (6 bases). The CDR3 bases are TGTGCCAGCAGTCTCCTCCCTTCGGGGGTGCAAGAGACCCAGTACTTC. Translation gives CASSLLPSGVQETQYF.